A single sample is the source of the 16 T cell receptor beta chains below, sequenced in a study of blood T cell repertoires in COVID-19. TCRdb's table, derived via immunoSEQ multiplex PCR, lists solely in-frame clones and lacks some. The sample shows 190,000 or so clones, roughly 87% of them seen only once. Material for sequencing was PBMCs or T cells enriched from blood (not recorded which). The receptor set was obtained from a woman aged 25-40 years who had recovered from COVID-19.

This chain uses TRBV19 with TRBJ1-2; 9 nucleotides align to TRBD1. CDR3 length equals 16 residues. The junction had 11 bases not matched to a gene; V was cut back by 7 bases and J by 2 bases. Germline loops: CDR1 LNHDA, CDR2 SQIVND (reference sequence). The CDR3 reads CASTQSGTGINYGYTF. The CDR3 region has the DNA TGTGCCAGTACTCAATCAGGGACAGGGATCAACTATGGCTACACCTTC.

As DNA, the CDR3 is TGTGCCATCAGTGAGGGGGCACAGGGACCTGAAGCTTTCTTT. Translated, it gives CAISEGAQGPEAFF. The genes are TRBV10-3 and TRBJ1-1, with D tentatively TRBD1 (6 bases). The V gene's germline CDR1 is ENHRY and CDR2 SYGVKD. V was pared by 2 bases and J by 6 bases, with 13 bases between. The CDR3 spans 14 residues.

Notes on this clone: Other DNA sequences in this specimen translate into the identical CDR3. The chain recombines TRBV6-5 with TRBJ2-1, with 12 bases fitting TRBD2. The CDR3 spans 12 residues. V shed 5 bases, J shed 10 bases, and the junction held 0 bases outside the gene matches. The germline gives CDR1 MNHEY, CDR2 SVGAGI. DNA for the CDR3: TGTGCCAGCAGTCTAGCGGGAGGGGAGCAGTTCTTC. This encodes CASSLAGGEQFF.

The chain recombines TRBV30 with TRBJ1-1; weak D call: TRBD1 (5 bases). V lost 0 bases to trimming and J lost 4 bases, with 9 bases between them. CDR3 length: 13 residues. Germline V gene sequence: CDR1 GTSNPN, CDR2 SVGIG (reference sequence). The CDR3, as DNA: TGTGCCTGGAGTGTGGGAGGGGCCACTGAAGCTTTCTTT. Translated, it gives CAWSVGGATEAFF.

This chain uses TRBV30 with TRBJ1-1; D might be TRBD1 (6 bases). The CDR3 is 12 amino acids. Between the trimmed V and J ends, which lost 0 bases and 12 bases, there was a span of 14 bases. CDR1 GTSNPN and CDR2 SVGIG come from the germline V gene (reference sequence). CDR3 residues: CAWSVLPGQTFF. CDR3 sequence (DNA): TGTGCCTGGAGTGTACTCCCGGGACAAACTTTCTTT.

V and J are TRBV11-3 and TRBJ1-1; the D is unclear. Germline values: CDR1 SGHNT, CDR2 YENEEA. V gave up 1 base and J gave up 2 bases, with 14 bases separating them. The CDR3 length is 16 residues. CDR3 DNA sequence: TGTGCCAGCAGCTTAGGACACCGGATTCAAAACACTGAAGCTTTCTTT. Translated, it gives CASSLGHRIQNTEAFF.

This chain uses TRBV13 with TRBJ1-5, with no clear D. Germline-derived CDR1 and CDR2 are PRHDT and FYEKMQ (reference sequence). With 5 bases removed from V and 0 bases from J, the gap between germline ends came to 20 bases. The CDR3 extends over 18 amino acids. The CDR3 region has the DNA TGTGCCAGCAGCCCGGTAGCGAGGGCCCTGAATAGCAATCAGCCCCAGCATTTT. Its translation is CASSPVARALNSNQPQHF. Using reference TRBV13 and TRBJ1-5 for the parts outside the CDR3, the full variable domain is AAGVIQSPRHLIKEKRETATLKCYPIPRHDTVYWYQQGPGQDPQFLISFYEKMQSDKGSIPDRFSAQQFSDYHSELNMSSLELGDSALYFCASSPVARALNSNQPQHFGDGTRLSIL.

The gene calls are TRBV4-2 and TRBJ2-1, with 7 positions matching TRBD2. With V trimmed by 0 bases and J by 6 bases, 11 bases remained unmatched. Germline V gene sequence: CDR1 LGHNA, CDR2 YNFKEQ. This CDR3 region has 17 residues. The CDR3: CASSQDRRGGYANEQFF. For the CDR3, the DNA is TGTGCCAGCAGCCAAGATCGTAGGGGAGGGTACGCCAATGAGCAGTTCTTC.

This chain links TRBV9 with TRBJ2-1; no clear D gene. Germline CDR1 and CDR2: SGDLS and YYNGEE. This CDR3 comprises 14 residues. Trimming took off 3 bases at V and 0 bases at J, with 7 bases between the two ends. The CDR3 sequence is CASSGLSSYNEQFF. The CDR3, as DNA: TGTGCCAGCAGCGGACTGAGCTCCTACAATGAGCAGTTCTTC. The variable domain in full, completed from reference TRBV9 and TRBJ2-1, reads DSGVTQTPKHLITATGQRVTLRCSPRSGDLSVYWYQQSLDQGLQFLIQYYNGEERAKGNILERFSAQQFPDLHSELNLSSLELGDSALYFCASSGLSSYNEQFFGPGTRLTVL.

The DNA of the CDR3 is TGCAGTGCTCTCAGGGGGAATGGCTACACCTTC. Its translation: CSALRGNGYTF. This chain links TRBV20-1 with TRBJ1-2, with TRBD1 matching over 7 bases. CDR3 size: 11 residues. After removal of 5 bases from V and 6 bases from J, the junction contained 3 bases not matched to a gene. Per germline, CDR1 DFQATT and CDR2 SNEGSKA (reference sequence).

This clone appeared a single time. The genes are TRBV4-2 and TRBJ2-5; 8 positions agree with TRBD2. The germline V gene has CDR1 LGHNA and CDR2 YNFKEQ. The CDR3 covers 16 residues. The V and J ends lost 0 bases and 4 bases, in that order; junction bases with no gene match: 7. The CDR3 DNA sequence: TGTGCCAGCAGCCAAGAATACGCGGGGGGAGGAGAGACCCAGTACTTC. Translating gives CASSQEYAGGGETQYF.

This sequence joins TRBV6-2 or TRBV6-3 and TRBJ2-3; D unresolved. CDR1 and CDR2 from the germline V gene are MNHEY and SVGEGT. Trimming cost V 5 bases and J 2 bases, with 11 bases left between them. This CDR3 is built from 14 residues. CDR3 in amino acids: CASSLGSLTDTQYF. The CDR3 bases are TGTGCCAGCAGTCTCGGGTCCCTCACAGATACGCAGTATTTT.

This sequence joins TRBV29-1 and TRBJ2-3; 10 bases match TRBD2. CDR3 length: 14 residues. Germline lookup yields CDR1 SQVTM and CDR2 ANQGSEA. V was pared by 4 bases and J by 4 bases, with 5 bases of the junction left unmatched. As DNA, the CDR3 is TGCAGCGTTGCGCTAGCGGGAGCTGCAGATACGCAGTATTTT. Translating gives CSVALAGAADTQYF.

This rearrangement joins TRBV19 to TRBJ2-3; 14 nucleotides agree with TRBD2. V lost 0 bases and J lost 6; bases outside the gene matches: 5. CDR1 LNHDA and CDR2 SQIVND come from the germline V gene (reference sequence). The CDR3 is 17 amino acids. The CDR3 reads CASSIDRTSGRSDTQYF. The CDR3 DNA reads as TGTGCCAGTAGTATAGACCGGACTAGCGGGAGGTCGGATACGCAGTATTTT.

This chain uses TRBV2 with TRBJ2-7; TRBD1 agrees at 8 bases. The CDR3 totals 14 residues. In germline, CDR1 is SNHLY, CDR2 FYNNEI. Trimming removed 6 bases from V and 2 bases from J; junction bases left unmatched: 6. The CDR3 nucleotides read TGTGCCAGCAGGGAGGGACAGGCGACCTACGAGCAGTACTTC. Protein sequence: CASREGQATYEQYF.

The chain couples TRBV27 to TRBJ2-1; a possible D gene is TRBD2 (5 bases). The CDR3 has 13 amino acids. V was pared by 5 bases and J by 6 bases, with 11 bases between. The V gene's germline CDR1 is MNHEY and CDR2 SMNVEV (reference sequence). The CDR3 bases are TGTGCCAGCAGTCAGAACGAGGGCAATGAGCAGTTCTTC. It is translated as CASSQNEGNEQFF.